The T cell receptor beta chain described here comes from a study of human T cells and chemical hapten exposure. Time point reported: patch test 1, 2 weeks after DPC sensitization. Documented treatment: therapeutic diphenylcyclopropenone sensitization with weekly scalp DPC. Unfractionated whole blood yielded the extracted total RNA. TCRdb processed the RACE reads anew with MiXCR; each CDR3 protein has one entry. Among approximately 41,000 distinct CDR3 sequences, just under 4% were seen once, and the ten largest hold 20% to 30%. This clonotype was recorded at least ten times. The CDR3 contains 13 residues. Germline CDR1 is KGHDR and CDR2 is SFDVKD. V was shortened by 4 bases and J by 0 bases, with 6 bases between the two germline ends.

The rearrangement joins TRBV24-1 to TRBJ2-7, with D perhaps matching TRBD2 (6 bases). The origin of this receptor is a man between 50 and 59 years old with alopecia areata. Some clones in this sample may be carry-over from other donors' samples. The input for sequencing was whole blood, taken in connection with sensitization to the hapten diphenylcyclopropenone (DPC). The DNA of the CDR3 is TGTGCCACCAGTGACGGGAGCTCCTACGAGCAGTACTTC. This encodes CATSDGSSYEQYF.